A selection of T cell receptor beta chains follows, all from one sample in a study of blood T cell repertoires in COVID-19. The table came from immunoSEQ multiplex PCR; TCRdb's copy has only in-frame clones and leaves some out. Of roughly 180,000 clones listed, around 86% are singletons. The sequenced sample was PBMCs or T cells enriched from blood (not recorded which). The receptors originated from a young woman who had recovered from COVID-19. Both conserved end residues are part of each CDR3. Each record gives: V gene, clone size, D gene, J gene, CDR3 DNA, CDR3 protein. The D gene is left open where the match is weak. For some rows the clone size is stated as once, few or many, or as a class when expanded; others skip it.

v_gene: TRBV10-1
abundance: -
d_gene: -
j_gene: TRBJ2-4
CDR3nt: TGCGCCAGCAGTGAGTCACAGGGAATAGCCAAAAACATTCAGTACTTC
CDR3aa: CASSESQGIAKNIQYF

v_gene: TRBV29-1
abundance: -
d_gene: -
j_gene: TRBJ1-1
CDR3nt: TGCAGCGTTATGGGGGGGCTGAACACTGAAGCTTTCTTT
CDR3aa: CSVMGGLNTEAFF

v_gene: TRBV23-1
abundance: -
d_gene: TRBD1
j_gene: TRBJ2-4
CDR3nt: TGCGCCAGCAGTCAATTGGGACAGGTTCTAATTCGGGATCTACTAGCCAAAAACATTCAGTACTTC
CDR3aa: CASSQLGQVLIRDLLAKNIQYF

v_gene: TRBV5-1
abundance: -
d_gene: -
j_gene: TRBJ2-1
CDR3nt: TGCGCCAGCAGCTTGGTCGGGAGCTCCTACAATGAGCAGTTCTTC
CDR3aa: CASSLVGSSYNEQFF

v_gene: TRBV19
abundance: -
d_gene: -
j_gene: TRBJ2-2
CDR3nt: TGTGCCAGTAGTCCCCTAGCGTCGAACACCGGGGAGCTGTTTTTT
CDR3aa: CASSPLASNTGELFF

v_gene: TRBV19
abundance: -
d_gene: TRBD1
j_gene: TRBJ2-3
CDR3nt: TGTGCCAGTACTCGGGCAGGGGGTTTCACAGATACGCAGTATTTT
CDR3aa: CASTRAGGFTDTQYF

v_gene: TRBV18
abundance: -
d_gene: TRBD1
j_gene: TRBJ1-3
CDR3nt: TGTGCCAGCTCACCTTTCGGACAGGGGTCGTCTGGAAACACCATATATTTT
CDR3aa: CASSPFGQGSSGNTIYF

v_gene: TRBV3-1/TRBV3-2
abundance: -
d_gene: -
j_gene: TRBJ1-2
CDR3nt: TGTGCCAGCAGCCCCAGCGGATCCGGCTACACCTTC
CDR3aa: CASSPSGSGYTF

v_gene: TRBV5-6
abundance: -
d_gene: -
j_gene: TRBJ2-7
CDR3nt: TGTGCCAGCAGCTCGCAACTGACAGCGACCTACGAGCAGTACTTC
CDR3aa: CASSSQLTATYEQYF

v_gene: TRBV6-4
abundance: -
d_gene: -
j_gene: TRBJ2-7
CDR3nt: TGTGCCAGCAGTGACCAGACTAGTCGCTTTTCTCTCAACTACTACGAGCAGTACTTC
CDR3aa: CASSDQTSRFSLNYYEQYF

v_gene: TRBV19
abundance: -
d_gene: TRBD1
j_gene: TRBJ1-2
CDR3nt: TGTGCCAGTAGTTCGTCCCGGGACAGCTTGATTAACTATGGCTACACCTTC
CDR3aa: CASSSSRDSLINYGYTF

v_gene: TRBV11-1
abundance: -
d_gene: -
j_gene: TRBJ2-1
CDR3nt: TGTGCCACCCAGACAGAGGCAGGTGGGCAGTTCTTC
CDR3aa: CATQTEAGGQFF

v_gene: TRBV7-8
abundance: once
d_gene: TRBD2
j_gene: TRBJ2-5
CDR3nt: TGTGCCAGCAGCTTATGGCTAGCGGGAGGGCAAGGGCGCCAAGAGACCCAGTACTTC
CDR3aa: CASSLWLAGGQGRQETQYF

v_gene: TRBV2
abundance: -
d_gene: TRBD1
j_gene: TRBJ2-7
CDR3nt: TGTGCCAGCAGTCAGGGACAGGGGCCCCAGTACTTC
CDR3aa: CASSQGQGPQYF

v_gene: TRBV5-8
abundance: -
d_gene: TRBD2
j_gene: TRBJ2-1
CDR3nt: TGTGCCAGCAGCTTTGGTGCGGGAGGTATTGTCTACAATGAGCAGTTCTTC
CDR3aa: CASSFGAGGIVYNEQFF

v_gene: TRBV7-9
abundance: -
d_gene: TRBD1
j_gene: TRBJ2-2
CDR3nt: TGTGCCAGCAGCTTACCCGGGACAGGGGACGGCGGGGAGCTGTTTTTT
CDR3aa: CASSLPGTGDGGELFF

v_gene: TRBV5-4
abundance: -
d_gene: TRBD1
j_gene: TRBJ1-2
CDR3nt: TGTGCCAGCAGAAGCGGACAGGGATACTATGGCTACACCTTC
CDR3aa: CASRSGQGYYGYTF

v_gene: TRBV23-1
abundance: -
d_gene: TRBD1
j_gene: TRBJ2-6
CDR3nt: TGCGCCAGCAGCGCCGGGACAGGGGAGTTTGGGGCCAACGTCCTGACTTTC
CDR3aa: CASSAGTGEFGANVLTF

v_gene: TRBV6-2/TRBV6-3
abundance: once
d_gene: TRBD2
j_gene: TRBJ2-1
CDR3nt: TGTGCCAGCAGTTACCCTACTAGCGGGAGGTACTACAATGAGCAGTTCTTC
CDR3aa: CASSYPTSGRYYNEQFF

v_gene: TRBV7-9
abundance: -
d_gene: -
j_gene: TRBJ2-4
CDR3nt: TGTGCCAGCAGCTTTGAAACAGGGCCCAAAAACATTCAGTACTTC
CDR3aa: CASSFETGPKNIQYF

v_gene: TRBV3-1/TRBV3-2
abundance: -
d_gene: -
j_gene: TRBJ2-7
CDR3nt: TGTGCCAGCAGCCAAGACTATCCCTACGAGCAGTACTTC
CDR3aa: CASSQDYPYEQYF

v_gene: TRBV28
abundance: -
d_gene: -
j_gene: TRBJ1-1
CDR3nt: TGTGCCAGCAGGACCAGGGGCACTGAAGCTTTCTTT
CDR3aa: CASRTRGTEAFF

v_gene: TRBV2
abundance: -
d_gene: -
j_gene: TRBJ1-1
CDR3nt: TGTGCCAGCAGTGTGGGGGCCCCAGCTTTCTTT
CDR3aa: CASSVGAPAFF

v_gene: TRBV29-1
abundance: -
d_gene: TRBD1
j_gene: TRBJ2-7
CDR3nt: TGCAGCGTTGCCGGGACAGGTTACGAGCAGTACTTC
CDR3aa: CSVAGTGYEQYF

v_gene: TRBV12-3/TRBV12-4
abundance: -
d_gene: -
j_gene: TRBJ1-6
CDR3nt: TGTGCCAGCAGGGACAGCTATAATTCACCCCTCCACTTT
CDR3aa: CASRDSYNSPLHF

v_gene: TRBV10-2
abundance: -
d_gene: TRBD2
j_gene: TRBJ2-7
CDR3nt: TGCGCCAGCAGTGACGGGACTAGCGGGAGCATCTACGAGCAGTACTTC
CDR3aa: CASSDGTSGSIYEQYF

v_gene: TRBV5-4
abundance: -
d_gene: -
j_gene: TRBJ2-1
CDR3nt: TGTGCCAGCAGCTTGCTTTGGCAGGGCTCCTACAATGAGCAGTTCTTC
CDR3aa: CASSLLWQGSYNEQFF

v_gene: TRBV11-2
abundance: -
d_gene: TRBD1
j_gene: TRBJ2-7
CDR3nt: TGTGCCAGCAGCTCAATTTCGGGACAGCGCTCCTACGAGCAGTACTTC
CDR3aa: CASSSISGQRSYEQYF

v_gene: TRBV7-9
abundance: -
d_gene: TRBD2
j_gene: TRBJ2-7
CDR3nt: TGTGCCAGCAGCCATCCGGGACTAGCGGGAGTTTACGAGCAGTACTTC
CDR3aa: CASSHPGLAGVYEQYF

v_gene: TRBV5-1
abundance: -
d_gene: -
j_gene: TRBJ1-2
CDR3nt: TGCGCCAGCAGCCAGGCCCCGGGAAACTATGGCTACACCTTC
CDR3aa: CASSQAPGNYGYTF

v_gene: TRBV7-9
abundance: once
d_gene: -
j_gene: TRBJ2-5
CDR3nt: TGTGCCAGCAGCTTAGGCGGAGGGTGGAGCGGAGTCCGGCAAGGGACCCAGTACTTC
CDR3aa: CASSLGGGWSGVRQGTQYF

v_gene: TRBV6-6
abundance: -
d_gene: -
j_gene: TRBJ2-2
CDR3nt: TGTGCCAGCAGGTCGGACAGGAACACCGGGGAGCTGTTTTTT
CDR3aa: CASRSDRNTGELFF

v_gene: TRBV28
abundance: -
d_gene: -
j_gene: TRBJ2-1
CDR3nt: TGTGCCAGCAGTTCCCTCGCGGGGCGTCCCAATGAGCAGTTCTTC
CDR3aa: CASSSLAGRPNEQFF

v_gene: TRBV5-4
abundance: -
d_gene: TRBD2
j_gene: TRBJ2-1
CDR3nt: TGTGCCAGCAGCCCATTAGCGGGAGGGCCCTACAATGAGCAGTTCTTC
CDR3aa: CASSPLAGGPYNEQFF

v_gene: TRBV24-1
abundance: few
d_gene: TRBD1
j_gene: TRBJ2-2
CDR3nt: TGTGCCACCAGTGAAACAGGGGGTATGGGGGAGCTGTTTTTT
CDR3aa: CATSETGGMGELFF

v_gene: TRBV5-5
abundance: -
d_gene: -
j_gene: TRBJ2-7
CDR3nt: TGTGCCAGCAGCTTGGGGAGTACGGGAGTCTACGAGCAGTACTTC
CDR3aa: CASSLGSTGVYEQYF

v_gene: TRBV2
abundance: -
d_gene: TRBD1
j_gene: TRBJ2-7
CDR3nt: TGTGCCAGCAGCTCCGAGGGGGCAGCCTACGAGCAGTACTTC
CDR3aa: CASSSEGAAYEQYF

v_gene: TRBV10-3
abundance: -
d_gene: TRBD1
j_gene: TRBJ2-1
CDR3nt: TGTGCCATCAGCCGGGGACAGAAACCACGCAATGAGCAGTTCTTC
CDR3aa: CAISRGQKPRNEQFF

v_gene: TRBV5-6
abundance: once
d_gene: -
j_gene: TRBJ2-1
CDR3nt: TGTGCCAGCAGCGCAACTAGGGCTTGGCAGTTCTTC
CDR3aa: CASSATRAWQFF

v_gene: TRBV28
abundance: once
d_gene: -
j_gene: TRBJ2-7
CDR3nt: TGTGCCAGCAGGCTAGAAGAAACCTACGAGCAGTACTTC
CDR3aa: CASRLEETYEQYF

v_gene: TRBV28
abundance: -
d_gene: TRBD2
j_gene: TRBJ2-3
CDR3nt: TGTGCCAGCAGTCCCCCCCTAGCGGGGTACACAGATACGCAGTATTTT
CDR3aa: CASSPPLAGYTDTQYF

v_gene: TRBV6-5
abundance: few
d_gene: -
j_gene: TRBJ1-5
CDR3nt: TGTGCCAGCAGTTTGGAGGGTTGGGGCAATCAGCCCCAGCATTTT
CDR3aa: CASSLEGWGNQPQHF

v_gene: TRBV28
abundance: -
d_gene: TRBD1
j_gene: TRBJ2-5
CDR3nt: TGTGCCAGCAGCCCGACAGGGACAACCCAAGAGACCCAGTACTTC
CDR3aa: CASSPTGTTQETQYF

v_gene: TRBV4-1
abundance: -
d_gene: -
j_gene: TRBJ2-2
CDR3nt: TGCGCCAGCAGCCAAGAGTCGGGGTTCGGTGAGCTGTTTTTT
CDR3aa: CASSQESGFGELFF

v_gene: TRBV7-9
abundance: -
d_gene: TRBD1
j_gene: TRBJ1-6
CDR3nt: TGTGCCAGCAGCCAACAGGGGCAGAATTCACCCCTCCACTTT
CDR3aa: CASSQQGQNSPLHF

v_gene: TRBV5-1
abundance: -
d_gene: TRBD1
j_gene: TRBJ2-5
CDR3nt: TGCGCCAGCAGCCGGGCACAGGGGCCGACCCAAGAGACCCAGTACTTC
CDR3aa: CASSRAQGPTQETQYF

v_gene: TRBV5-1
abundance: -
d_gene: -
j_gene: TRBJ2-5
CDR3nt: TGCGCCAGCAGCTTGGCGACAGTTTCAGAGACCCAGTACTTC
CDR3aa: CASSLATVSETQYF

v_gene: TRBV27
abundance: few
d_gene: TRBD2
j_gene: TRBJ2-3
CDR3nt: TGTGCCAGCACTGCACTAGCGCATAGCACAGATACGCAGTATTTT
CDR3aa: CASTALAHSTDTQYF

v_gene: TRBV19
abundance: -
d_gene: -
j_gene: TRBJ2-7
CDR3nt: TGTGCCAGTAGTATAGGCGGGGCCGGCTACGAGCAGTACTTC
CDR3aa: CASSIGGAGYEQYF

v_gene: TRBV28
abundance: -
d_gene: -
j_gene: TRBJ1-1
CDR3nt: TGTGCCAGCAGTGTCTCGGGGAGGGGGAACACTGAAGCTTTCTTT
CDR3aa: CASSVSGRGNTEAFF

v_gene: TRBV5-6
abundance: -
d_gene: TRBD2
j_gene: TRBJ2-3
CDR3nt: TGTGCCAGCAGCTTGACGCCTAGCGGCCGCACAGATACGCAGTATTTT
CDR3aa: CASSLTPSGRTDTQYF

v_gene: TRBV7-6
abundance: -
d_gene: TRBD2
j_gene: TRBJ2-7
CDR3nt: TGTGCCAGCAGCTTAAAGGGGACTAGACCTGCCCCTGGGGGTTACGAGCAGTACTTC
CDR3aa: CASSLKGTRPAPGGYEQYF

v_gene: TRBV7-8
abundance: -
d_gene: -
j_gene: TRBJ2-1
CDR3nt: TGTGCCAGCAGCTTATGGAGCGGGCGGGAGCAGTTCTTC
CDR3aa: CASSLWSGREQFF

v_gene: TRBV19
abundance: -
d_gene: TRBD1
j_gene: TRBJ1-1
CDR3nt: TGTGCCAGTAGTATAGAAGGGGGCCCCGGCACTGAAGCTTTCTTT
CDR3aa: CASSIEGGPGTEAFF

v_gene: TRBV2
abundance: -
d_gene: -
j_gene: TRBJ1-1
CDR3nt: TGTGCCAGCATTCGAACAGTCACTGAAGCTTTCTTT
CDR3aa: CASIRTVTEAFF

v_gene: TRBV19
abundance: -
d_gene: -
j_gene: TRBJ1-1
CDR3nt: TGTGCCAGTAAGGGGGTTTACACTGAAGCTTTCTTT
CDR3aa: CASKGVYTEAFF

v_gene: TRBV6-5
abundance: -
d_gene: TRBD1
j_gene: TRBJ2-4
CDR3nt: TGTGCCAGCAGAGACAGGGGAGTAGCCAAAAACATTCAGTACTTC
CDR3aa: CASRDRGVAKNIQYF

v_gene: TRBV15
abundance: -
d_gene: TRBD1
j_gene: TRBJ1-2
CDR3nt: TGTGCCACCAGGGAGGACAGGGAAGCTGTTATGGATGGCTACACCTTC
CDR3aa: CATREDREAVMDGYTF

v_gene: TRBV28
abundance: -
d_gene: -
j_gene: TRBJ1-1
CDR3nt: TGTGCCAGCAGTTTTATACAGGGAAACACTGAAGCTTTCTTT
CDR3aa: CASSFIQGNTEAFF